This TCR beta chain emerged from a study of cytomegalovirus exposure and HLA in healthy donors (TCRdb year 2017). For context, the study as a whole: An earlier analysis of some 620 of the donors reported about 260 Gb of sequence data and 117 million unique TCR beta sequences obtained from some 170 million T cells. Among the approximately 430 genotyped donors, about 85% belonged to the genetic ancestry cluster associated with self-reported Caucasian donors. Every repertoire in the discovery cohort had been generated on one and the same sequencing platform. Typing coverage varied by locus: roughly 629-630 donors for A, B, C, DRB1 and DQB1; more than 500 for DQA1; some 610 for DPA1; roughly 450 for DPB1. A later analysis re-examined previously published TCR beta repertoires from 600 to 700 donors and added high-resolution HLA genotyping to investigate patterns of TCR occurrence. HLA typing included class I and class II loci at four-digit resolution. An earlier analysis of around 580 of the donors used high-throughput TCR beta sequencing to judge whether each TCR beta V gene segment behaved as functional or pseudogenic. The study aimed to test whether cataloging public T cell receptors could reveal signatures of past pathogen exposure. To predict cytomegalovirus infection status, the study combined high-throughput TCR immunosequencing, statistical association of individual TCRs with disease status, and machine learning. An early release covering over 500 HLA-typed donors comprised roughly 300 gigabases of sequencing data and roughly 85 million unique TCR sequences. In addition to the first cohort of approximately 650 subjects, a separate validation cohort of 120 different subjects was used. Using immunosequencing, the study profiled T cell repertoires from 666 subjects and related those repertoires to cytomegalovirus serostatus. Donor age, sex, ethnicity and CMV serostatus were collected together with the repertoire data. Roughly five DR-DQ haplotypes were handled as single units for association and clustering, since linkage in the cohort was strong. Among around 400 genotyped donors of the cohort, an average of around 250,000 unique TCR beta nucleotide sequences was sequenced per donor, of which about 18% were non-productive. The later analysis used no new phenotypic data to find candidate immune exposures, relying instead on TCR beta sequences and their occurrence across donors. A later genetic analysis used genome-wide SNP genotypes for about 65% of the roughly 700 donors, treating that subset as a discovery cohort.

The library was produced with the immunoSEQ multiplex PCR assay. For the multiplex PCR, a mixture combining 60 forward primers for TCR Vbeta segments and 13 reverse primers for TCR Jbeta segments was used. The CDR3 region of rearranged TCR beta genes was amplified from genomic DNA by a multiplex PCR assay. On the Illumina HiSeq System, the amplified TCR beta libraries were sequenced as 87-base-pair reads. Per the original workflow: In a later analysis, tens of millions of unique TCR beta chains were counted across the 500 to 850 repertoires, and roughly 10 million of these chains were shared by at least two donors. Raw reads were error-corrected and collapsed into unique sequences with a nearest-neighbor algorithm that merged closely related sequences to remove PCR and sequencing errors. To assign V, D and J gene segments, CDR3 sequences were aligned to IMGT reference sequences. Each retained sequence needed at least a six-nucleotide match to both a V gene segment and a J gene segment. Rearrangements were classified as productive when the CDR3 lacked stop codons and remained in frame with V and J, and all other rearrangements were classified as non-productive. Following IMGT convention, CDR3 was defined as the stretch from the second conserved V-encoded cysteine to the conserved J-encoded phenylalanine. In an earlier analysis of more than 550 of the donors, sequences lacking an unambiguous match to a single V gene segment were excluded. In an earlier analysis of some 590 of the donors, a V segment was called functional when productive rearrangements were above 56.7%, and segregating when the standard deviation between donors exceeded 5%. To diagnose cytomegalovirus status from the catalog of TCR beta chain sequences, a statistical classification framework was built. A later analysis assigned V and J genes by comparing TCR nucleotide sequences with IMGT/GENE-DB human TR gene sequences. Using the TCRdist pipeline, a later analysis assigned CDR3 sequences along with most-parsimonious VDJ recombination scenarios. In a later analysis, each TCR beta chain was defined by its CDR3 amino acid sequence together with its V-gene family, and reads lacking a unique V-gene family were excluded. To address suspected cross-contamination and a sequencing artifact, a later analysis removed 450 to 700 highly shared, low-generation-probability nucleotide sequences. For each public chain, a later analysis derived a clonal expansion index from normalized ranks of inferred template counts within each repertoire. Generation probabilities in a later analysis came from a VDJ recombination model fitted to out-of-frame rearrangements, and those results were checked against IGoR. A later analysis scored TCR-TCR, TCR-HLA and TCR-CMV co-occurrence with hypergeometric tests, applying a repertoire-size bias correction to TCR pairs. To estimate false discovery rates, a later analysis permuted the HLA or CMV assignments 20 times. In a later analysis, co-occurring TCRs were grouped with DBSCAN, and TCRdist sequence similarity was added when clustering was performed within HLA-allele-positive subsets. Co-occurrence clustering excluded repertoires with fewer than 30,000 or more than 120,000 public chains, plus five with anomalous nucleotide sharing. What TCRdb holds here is the immuneACCESS table cut down to in-frame rearrangements. Part of the clones is not present; checked against another copy, under half of the missing clones reflect an unresolved V gene, and the others are unexplained. V, J and clone size were drawn from that table, and D and trimming were deduced from the DNA. The sample records roughly 52,000 clones, roughly 50% of which are singletons. Of the sample, approximately 12% falls within the top ten clones.

As for this clone: The target of this receptor is not known. Qualities for individual bases were not recorded, and no much larger clone is one base off.

The cohort comprised 666 healthy bone marrow donors. All cohort members were sampled while nominally healthy, although unrecorded immune exposures were likely present. Of the 700 or so cohort members, 250 to 300 had positive CMV serostatus and roughly 330 had negative CMV serostatus, and CMV serostatus was not recorded for the donor. A peripheral blood sample was provided by each donor, and peripheral blood mononuclear cells were used for TCR beta sequencing. Genomic DNA extraction from the blood cell samples was performed with the Qiagen DNeasy Blood Extraction Kit. Per the germline V gene (reference sequence), MNHEY is the CDR1 and SMNVEV is the CDR2. Taken from cysteine to phenylalanine, the CDR3 has 15 residues. Of the read, only the CDR3 DNA is kept; its 45 bases are in frame from base 1. V is cut by 0 bases and J by 9 bases, and the space between the germline ends is 12 bases. Here is what the overall study found, with its caveats: According to a later analysis, parvovirus B19, influenza, CMV and Epstein-Barr virus appeared linked to several top co-occurrence clusters. In vitro tests confirmed that a few of the cytomegalovirus-associated TCR beta chains recognize cytomegalovirus antigens. Linkage disequilibrium might explain the correlated functional status among segregating V segments, but an unknown experimental factor could not be ruled out. The authors suggested that the approach could potentially be generalized to other disease states and immunological phenotypes. Because counts were too low, around 18 rarely observed V segments, including chromosome 9 orphons, were left out of the earlier analysis of a few hundred of the donors. A later analysis found that most CMV-associated TCR beta chains appeared HLA-restricted, with HLA associations seemingly driven largely by CMV exposure. A later analysis found that HLA-associated TCR beta chains were more clonally expanded and had lower generation probabilities than equally common non-associated chains. In a later analysis, TCR association rates were found to vary across HLA loci, with the most associated TCRs seen for DRB1 alleles and the fewest for HLA-C alleles. A further reported finding was that TCR beta sequences accurately predicted the HLA-A and HLA-B alleles for most subjects in the first cohort. Specific HLA alleles were associated with 16,951 TCR beta sequences at a false discovery rate of 0.05 in a later analysis. This cohort had only TCR beta chains sequenced, and the lack of alpha or paired-chain data limited which features could be detected. According to a later genetic analysis, donors in an Asian-associated ancestry cluster had fewer N-insertions in productive TCRs than the roughly 670-donor mean. The study gave a list of some 150 TCR beta chains associated with cytomegalovirus. Because the 87-base-pair reads could not distinguish some IMGT-functional V segments, including TRBV6-2 and TRBV6-3, those segments were excluded. When HLA alleles, especially DR and DQ, strongly co-occurred, TCR associations were difficult to assign to individual alleles. A cluster of highly shared sequence variants was judged likely to be a technical artifact of the sequencing pipeline. The classifier was reported to diagnose cytomegalovirus status with high specificity and sensitivity in both the original and validation cohorts. Most TCR sequences were observed very rarely across donors, whereas some public TCRs were present in many individuals. In an earlier analysis of some 500 of the donors, most TCR beta V segments were observed in productive rearrangements about 87% or about 30% of the time, broadly matching IMGT annotations. The only immune exposure information available for the cohort was CMV serostatus. In a later genetic analysis, a missense DCLRE1C variant was associated with V-gene and J-gene trimming of TCR beta chains, and the association was replicated in an independent cohort. Because HLA typing was missing for some donors at each locus, association tests included only the typed subset. Roughly uniform sequencing depth across donors was assumed in presence/absence analyses, although this assumption may not hold.

This receptor was identified in a human donor in good health. The receptor chain draws on TRBV27 and TRBJ1-6; the D gene is perhaps TRBD1, from 5 matching bases. The sample taken for sequencing was PBMCs. The nucleotides read TGTGCCAGCAGTTTATCAGCCAGGGTGAGTTCACCCCTCCACTTT. Translation gives CASSLSARVSSPLHF.